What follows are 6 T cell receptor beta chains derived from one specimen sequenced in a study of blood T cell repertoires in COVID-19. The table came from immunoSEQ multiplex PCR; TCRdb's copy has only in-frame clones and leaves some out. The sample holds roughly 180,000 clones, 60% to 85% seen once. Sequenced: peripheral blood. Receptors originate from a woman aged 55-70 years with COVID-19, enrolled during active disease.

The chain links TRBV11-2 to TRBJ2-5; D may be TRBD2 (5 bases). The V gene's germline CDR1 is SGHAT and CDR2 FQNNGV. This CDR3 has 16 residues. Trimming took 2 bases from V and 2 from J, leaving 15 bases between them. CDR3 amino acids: CASSLNIFREQETQYF. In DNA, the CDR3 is TGTGCCAGCAGCTTAAATATCTTCCGGGAACAAGAGACCCAGTACTTC.

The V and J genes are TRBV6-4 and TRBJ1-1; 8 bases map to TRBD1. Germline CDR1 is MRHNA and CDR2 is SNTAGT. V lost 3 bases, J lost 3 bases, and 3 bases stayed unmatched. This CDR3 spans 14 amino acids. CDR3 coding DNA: TGTGCCAGCAGTGAACAGGGGGGGCACACTGAAGCTTTCTTT. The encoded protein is CASSEQGGHTEAFF.

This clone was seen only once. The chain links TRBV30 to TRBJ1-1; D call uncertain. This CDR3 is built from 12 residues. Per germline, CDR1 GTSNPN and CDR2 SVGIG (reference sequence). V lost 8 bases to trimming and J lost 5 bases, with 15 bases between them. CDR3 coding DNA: TGTGCCCTCAGGACTATGAGGACTGAAGCTTTCTTT. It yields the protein CALRTMRTEAFF.

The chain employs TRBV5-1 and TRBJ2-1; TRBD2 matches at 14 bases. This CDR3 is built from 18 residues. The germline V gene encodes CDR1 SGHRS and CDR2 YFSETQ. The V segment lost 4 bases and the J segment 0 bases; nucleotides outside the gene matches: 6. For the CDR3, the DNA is TGCGCCAGCAGCATAAGGACTAGCGGGAGGAGCTCCTACAATGAGCAGTTCTTC. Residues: CASSIRTSGRSSYNEQFF.

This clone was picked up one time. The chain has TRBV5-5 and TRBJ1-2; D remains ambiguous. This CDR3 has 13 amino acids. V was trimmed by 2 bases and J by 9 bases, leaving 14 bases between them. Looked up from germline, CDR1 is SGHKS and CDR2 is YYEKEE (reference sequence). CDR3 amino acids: CASSFPPYASYTF. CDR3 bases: TGTGCCAGCAGCTTCCCGCCGTACGCTAGCTACACCTTC.

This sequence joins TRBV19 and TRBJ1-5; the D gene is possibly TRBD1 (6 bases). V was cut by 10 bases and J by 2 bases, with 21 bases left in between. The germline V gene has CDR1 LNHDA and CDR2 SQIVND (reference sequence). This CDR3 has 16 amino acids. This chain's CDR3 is CATKGGAGLRNQPQHF. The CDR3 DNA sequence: TGTGCCACCAAAGGGGGGGCAGGGCTGCGCAATCAGCCCCAGCATTTT.